One sample yielded the 21 T cell receptor beta chains listed below, sequenced in a study of T cells after yellow fever vaccination. TCRdb redid the calling of the 5' RACE reads with MiXCR, one entry per CDR3 protein. The sample contains around 110,000 distinct CDR3 sequences, roughly 8.9% of which appear only once. Sequencing used CD8+ T cells sorted from PBMCs, obtained 45 days after the yellow fever booster vaccination. The receptors come from a man younger than 45 who received the YFV17D yellow fever vaccine.

This clonotype has at least ten counts. This chain links TRBV6-2 or TRBV6-3 with TRBJ1-1; D gene uncertain. V gave up 2 bases and J gave up 1 base, with 5 bases separating them. Germline values: CDR1 MNHEY, CDR2 SVGEGT. The CDR3 length is 13 residues. The CDR3 DNA reads TGTGCCAGCAGTTACACCGCGAACACTGAAGCTTTCTTT. It encodes CASSYTANTEAFF.

The rearrangement uses TRBV19 and TRBJ1-5; no reliable D call. Trimming removed 3 bases from V and 3 bases from J, with 6 bases in between. Germline V gene lookup returns CDR1 LNHDA and CDR2 SQIVND (reference sequence). This CDR3 contains 13 residues. The CDR3 is CASSIEYNQPQHF. The CDR3 DNA follows: TGTGCCAGTAGTATTGAGTACAATCAGCCCCAGCATTTT.

The table lists this clonotype with many counts. The genes are TRBV6-4 and TRBJ2-3; the D is unclear. V was shortened by 3 bases and J by 6 bases, with 10 bases between the two germline ends. There are 13 residues in the CDR3. The germline gives CDR1 MRHNA, CDR2 SNTAGT. CDR3 coding DNA: TGTGCCAGCAGTGAATTTATCGGGGATACGCAGTATTTT. Translated: CASSEFIGDTQYF.

This clonotype has a count of ten or more. The rearrangement links TRBV25-1 to TRBJ2-1, with D uncertain. With 4 bases removed from V and 7 bases from J, the gap between germline ends came to 11 bases. Germline V gives CDR1 MGHDK, CDR2 SYGVNS. CDR3 length: 13 amino acids. CDR3 bases: TGTGCCAGCAGTGTAGCATTGGGTAATGAGCAGTTCTTC. The encoded protein is CASSVALGNEQFF.

This clonotype was counted at least ten times. The chain recombines TRBV7-8 with TRBJ2-7; either TRBD1 or TRBD2 may supply D (5 bases each). The CDR3 has 14 amino acids. Per the germline V gene, CDR1 is SGHVS and CDR2 is FQNEAQ. The V end was cut by 5 bases, the J end by 2 bases, with 13 bases between. The CDR3 DNA sequence: TGTGCCAGCAGCCCAGGGACCGTCACCTACGAGCAGTACTTC. This gives the protein CASSPGTVTYEQYF.

This clonotype was observed at least ten times. The chain employs TRBV29-1 and TRBJ2-3; 8 bases match TRBD1. The CDR3 spans 13 residues. Trimming cost V 3 bases and J 14 bases; bases outside gene matches: 13. CDR1 SQVTM and CDR2 ANQGSEA come from the germline V gene. The CDR3 DNA is TGCAGCGTTGACCAACCCGGCACAGGGGGACGGTATTTT. It codes for CSVDQPGTGGRYF.

This clonotype was seen many times. The CDR3 DNA is TGTGCCAGCAGTGACGAGAATTACAGCTCCTACAATGAGCAGTTCTTC. Translation: CASSDENYSSYNEQFF. The rearrangement uses TRBV12-3 or TRBV12-4 and TRBJ2-1; no clear D gene. The CDR3 totals 16 residues. Trimming pared 5 bases from V and 0 bases from J, leaving 14 bases between.

On this clonotype: The junction and the germline gene differ at one end; a read error may be behind it. The chain employs TRBV5-1 and TRBJ2-7, with D possibly matching TRBD1 (6 bases). CDR1 and CDR2 from the germline V gene are SGHRS and YFSETQ. CDR3 size: 15 residues. The CDR3 here is CPSRLTGSPSYEQYF. The CDR3 nucleotides are TGCCCCAGCAGACTAACAGGGTCCCCCTCCTACGAGCAGTACTTC.

A remark on this clonotype: With a much larger clone just one base away, this may be a read error. This chain connects TRBV10-3 to TRBJ2-5; 7 nucleotides align to TRBD2. This CDR3 has 14 residues. In germline, CDR1 is ENHRY, CDR2 SYGVKD. CDR3 sequence reads: CDIDEREDGETQYF. CDR3 coding DNA: TGTGACATCGATGAGCGGGAAGATGGAGAGACCCAGTACTTC.

This clonotype was counted at least ten times. The chain uses TRBV5-1 and TRBJ2-7; perhaps TRBD1 as D (5 bases). The length of the CDR3 is 13 residues. The V gene's germline CDR1 is SGHRS and CDR2 YFSETQ. Trimming shortened V by 7 bases and J by 3 bases, and 14 bases separated the two germline ends. In DNA, the CDR3 is TGCGCCAGCCGCCCCGGAGACAGCTACGAGCAGTACTTC. Amino acids: CASRPGDSYEQYF.

The table lists this clonotype with many counts. This sequence joins TRBV7-9 and TRBJ2-7; 7 bases are a match to TRBD1. V lost 5 bases to trimming and J lost 8 bases; unmatched junction nucleotides: 15. This CDR3 contains 15 residues. The germline V gene has CDR1 SEHNR and CDR2 FQNEAQ (reference sequence). CDR3 DNA sequence: TGTGCCAGCAGCCCTGCGACAGGGTTTCCCCTTCAGCAGTACTTC. This codes for CASSPATGFPLQQYF.

This chain links TRBV19 with TRBJ2-7; D is perhaps TRBD1 (5 bases). V was pared by 3 bases and J by 3 bases, with 12 bases between. This CDR3 contains 14 residues. Germline CDR1 and CDR2: LNHDA and SQIVND (reference sequence). The CDR3 bases are TGTGCCAGTAGTATCCCTAACAGGAACTACGAGCAGTACTTC. Amino acid sequence: CASSIPNRNYEQYF.

This clonotype showed up many times. V usage is TRBV19 and J usage is TRBJ2-5; 7 bases match TRBD2. The V and J ends lost 5 bases and 1 base, in that order; junction bases with no gene match: 7. Per the germline V gene, CDR1 is LNHDA and CDR2 is SQIVND (reference sequence). The CDR3 is made up of 15 amino acids. CDR3 DNA: TGTGCCAGTAGTGAAATGGGAGGGTCCCAAGAGACCCAGTACTTC. Amino acids: CASSEMGGSQETQYF.

This clonotype was seen ten or more times. This rearrangement joins TRBV4-3 to TRBJ2-7; 9 bases map to TRBD2. V shed 3 bases and J 0 bases; nucleotides not matched to a gene: 6. The CDR3 spans 16 residues. Per germline, CDR1 LGHNA and CDR2 YSLEER. CDR3 nucleotide sequence: TGCGCCAGCAGCCATGAACTAGCGGGTAGCTCCTACGAGCAGTACTTC. Protein sequence: CASSHELAGSSYEQYF.

Ten or more counts support this clonotype. The rearrangement joins TRBV27 to TRBJ2-7; 12 positions match TRBD1. V shed 4 bases, J shed 5 bases, and the junction held 3 bases outside the gene matches. Germline assignment: CDR1 MNHEY and CDR2 SMNVEV (reference sequence). The CDR3 has 14 residues. As DNA, the CDR3 is TGTGCCAGCAGTTGGGGGACAGGGGGCGACGAGCAGTACTTC. Its translation: CASSWGTGGDEQYF.

This clonotype was detected ten times or more. The J gene is TRBJ2-3, the V gene TRBV20-1, with 11 nucleotides matching TRBD1. Germline loops: CDR1 DFQATT, CDR2 SNEGSKA (reference sequence). The CDR3 totals 15 residues. Germline trimming cut 6 bases from V and 6 bases from J; bases unmatched to any gene: 11. The CDR3 sequence: CSATPGQGEPDTQYF. The CDR3 DNA is TGCAGTGCAACCCCGGGACAGGGGGAACCTGATACGCAGTATTTT.

The chain carries TRBV15 and TRBJ1-5; maybe TRBD1 (6 bases). Germline V CDR1 and CDR2: LNHNV, YYDKDF (reference sequence). Trimming shortened V by 0 bases and J by 2 bases, and 14 bases separated the two germline ends. CDR3 length equals 17 residues. The DNA for the CDR3 is TGTGCCACCAGCAGAGATCTAGGGGGAGTCGGCAATCAGCCCCAGCATTTT. Amino acid sequence: CATSRDLGGVGNQPQHF.

This chain links TRBV25-1 with TRBJ2-6, with no clear D. The germline V gene encodes CDR1 MGHDK and CDR2 SYGVNS. The length of the CDR3 is 17 residues. Between the trimmed V and J ends, which lost 4 bases and 0 bases, there was a span of 13 bases. CDR3 protein: CASSVTDEYSGANVLTF. The CDR3 DNA reads as TGTGCCAGCAGTGTGACGGACGAGTACTCTGGGGCCAACGTCCTGACTTTC.

This clonotype was detected a few times. The genes are TRBV20-1 and TRBJ2-1; the match to TRBD2 covers 10 bases. The J segment lost 4 bases and the V segment lost 7 bases, leaving 4 bases of the junction unmatched. The CDR3 loop spans 13 amino acids. CDR1 DFQATT and CDR2 SNEGSKA come from the germline V gene (reference sequence). The CDR3 region has the DNA TGCAGTGAACTAGCGGGAACTTACAATGAGCAGTTCTTC. Protein sequence: CSELAGTYNEQFF.

This clonotype was seen at least ten times. The chain combines TRBV20-1 with TRBJ2-3, with D possibly TRBD2 on 6 matching bases. The CDR3 covers 16 residues. Trimming removed 0 bases from V and 0 bases from J, with 13 bases in between. Germline-derived CDR1 and CDR2 are DFQATT and SNEGSKA (reference sequence). Here the CDR3 DNA reads TGCAGTGCTAGAGATAGTTTAGCGGATAGCACAGATACGCAGTATTTT. Protein product: CSARDSLADSTDTQYF.

In its sample, this clonotype was seen many times. The chain employs TRBV11-2 and TRBJ2-7; D is ambiguous. The CDR3 totals 12 residues. Trimming left V 4 bases short and J 4 bases short, with 8 bases between. CDR1 and CDR2 from the germline V gene are SGHAT and FQNNGV. As DNA, the CDR3 is TGTGCCAGCAGCTCAGACCTATACGAGCAGTACTTC. It encodes CASSSDLYEQYF. The entire variable domain, with the rest obtained from reference TRBV11-2 and TRBJ2-7, is as follows: EAGVAQSPRYKIIEKRQSVAFWCNPISGHATLYWYQQILGQGPKLLIQFQNNGVVDDSQLPKDRFSAERLKGVDSTLKIQPAKLEDSAVYLCASSSDLYEQYFGPGTRLTVT.